One and the same sample provided the 29 T cell receptor beta chains below, sequenced in a study of shared clonotypes between healthy human individuals. The table came from immunoSEQ multiplex PCR; TCRdb's copy has only in-frame clones and leaves some out. The table shows about 1 million clones, with about three quarters occurring only once. Sequenced: memory CD4+ T cells sorted from blood. Regarding subset: CD45RA-negative fraction. These receptors originate from a man aged 18 to 30 in good health.

The chain recombines TRBV5-1 with TRBJ2-1; 8 positions agree with TRBD1. The CDR3 loop spans 14 amino acids. Germline V CDR1 and CDR2: SGHRS, YFSETQ. With V trimmed by 3 bases and J by 9 bases, 8 bases remained unmatched. The CDR3 protein is CASSSGQVPGEQFF. The DNA for the CDR3 is TGCGCCAGCAGCTCGGGACAGGTGCCCGGTGAGCAGTTCTTC.

This clone has just one count. The chain is built from TRBV7-6 and TRBJ2-5, with a weak D call TRBD1 (6 bases). V was shortened by 4 bases and J by 4 bases, with 19 bases between the two germline ends. The CDR3 has 16 residues. The germline CDR1 and CDR2 sequences are SGHVS and FNYEAQ. The CDR3 is CASSWRNDRQGETQYF. Here the CDR3 DNA reads TGTGCCAGCAGCTGGAGAAACGACAGGCAAGGAGAGACCCAGTACTTC.

Remarks on this clone: Different DNA sequences within this sample yield the same CDR3. The chain links TRBV18 to TRBJ2-2; D is ambiguous. The CDR3 runs 13 residues. The V end was cut by 0 bases, the J end by 2 bases, with 1 base between. CDR1 is KGHSH and CDR2 is LQKENI in the germline V gene. The CDR3 DNA reads as TGTGCCAGCTCACCACCTAACACCGGGGAGCTGTTTTTT. Protein sequence: CASSPPNTGELFF.

The chain links TRBV27 to TRBJ2-3; 8 bases are shared with TRBD2. CDR3 length equals 15 residues. V shed 4 bases and J 5 bases; nucleotides not matched to a gene: 8. CDR1 and CDR2 (germline): MNHEY, SMNVEV (reference sequence). Here the CDR3 DNA reads TGTGCCAGCAGTTCCCGTGGACTAGCCCTAGATACGCAGTATTTT. It yields the protein CASSSRGLALDTQYF.

Regarding this clone: This sample includes further DNA sequences coding for the same CDR3. The rearrangement links TRBV20-1 to TRBJ2-7; 7 bases are a match to TRBD2. Germline CDR1 and CDR2: DFQATT and SNEGSKA (reference sequence). V was pared by 6 bases and J by 5 bases, with 4 bases of the junction left unmatched. This CDR3 contains 11 residues. The CDR3 region is CSASRGNEQYF. In DNA, the CDR3 is TGCAGTGCCTCGCGGGGGAACGAGCAGTACTTC.

This sequence joins TRBV6-5 and TRBJ1-3, with TRBD1 identical over 7 bases. This CDR3 comprises 14 residues. In germline, CDR1 is MNHEY, CDR2 SVGAGI. V was clipped by 4 bases and J by 2 bases; unmatched bases: 2. CDR3 protein: CASSFGTAGNTIYF. The CDR3 nucleotides are TGTGCCAGCAGTTTTGGGACAGCTGGAAACACCATATATTTT.

J is TRBJ2-2 and V is TRBV5-1, with a weak D call TRBD1 (6 bases). The CDR3 runs to 14 residues. Germline loops: CDR1 SGHRS, CDR2 YFSETQ. V lost 5 bases to trimming and J lost 6 bases, with 14 bases between them. As DNA, the CDR3 is TGCGCCAGCAGACCTGATACAGGGCCCGGGGAGCTGTTTTTT. Encoded protein: CASRPDTGPGELFF.

The count of this clone is one. V and J are TRBV5-5 and TRBJ2-5; D is possibly TRBD1 or TRBD2 (5 bases each). The CDR3 sequence is 13 residues long. Germline CDR1 SGHKS, CDR2 YYEKEE (reference sequence). V was pared by 3 bases and J by 2 bases, with 8 bases between. CDR3 nucleotide sequence: TGTGCCAGCAGCTCGGGACGGCAAGAGACCCAGTACTTC. Amino acids: CASSSGRQETQYF.

The chain carries TRBV5-6 and TRBJ2-7; 8 nucleotides agree with TRBD2. The CDR3 consists of 15 residues. Looked up from germline, CDR1 is SGHDT and CDR2 is YYEEEE. The V gene end was trimmed by 5 bases and the J gene end by 5 bases; junction bases not matched to a gene: 12. Written as DNA, the CDR3 is TGTGCCAGCAGACCGATACTAGCGGTGTACCACGAGCAGTACTTC. It translates to CASRPILAVYHEQYF. Full variable domain (missing parts from reference TRBV5-6 and TRBJ2-7): DAGVTQSPTHLIKTRGQQVTLRCSPKSGHDTVSWYQQALGQGPQFIFQYYEEEERQRGNFPDRFSGHQFPNYSSELNVNALLLGDSALYLCASRPILAVYHEQYFGPGTRLTVT.

The gene calls are TRBV19 and TRBJ1-5; TRBD1 might be the D (5 bases). Trimming removed 5 bases at V and 0 bases at J, with 14 bases between. The CDR3 length is 16 residues. The germline CDR1 and CDR2 sequences are LNHDA and SQIVND (reference sequence). The CDR3 spells CASSARQLDSNQPQHF. The DNA for the CDR3 is TGTGCCAGTAGTGCTAGACAGCTGGATAGCAATCAGCCCCAGCATTTT.

The chain couples TRBV7-2 to TRBJ1-1; D gene unclear. Germline V gene lookup returns CDR1 SGHTA and CDR2 FQGNSA. The V gene lost 0 bases and the J gene lost 3 bases, with 5 bases spanning the gap. CDR3 length equals 13 residues. The DNA of the CDR3 is TGTGCCAGCAGCTTAGCAGTTTACACTGAAGCTTTCTTT. It yields the protein CASSLAVYTEAFF.

The rearrangement links TRBV6-1 to TRBJ1-5; tentative D call: TRBD1 (5 bases). The CDR3 has 16 amino acids. Deletions cut 1 base from V and 2 bases from J, with 12 bases between. Germline V lookup: CDR1 MNHNS, CDR2 SASEGT. The CDR3 coding sequence is TGTGCCAGCAGTGAAGGCAGCGGGGGGGGCAATCAGCCCCAGCATTTT. As protein: CASSEGSGGGNQPQHF.

The gene calls are TRBV7-2 and TRBJ1-2, with a tentative D call TRBD1 (6 bases). Per the germline V gene, CDR1 is SGHTA and CDR2 is FQGNSA. CDR3 length: 16 amino acids. V was shortened by 1 base and J by 4 bases, with 16 bases between the two germline ends. CDR3 nucleotide sequence: TGTGCCAGCAGCTTAGTTGGTGGGGGCTTGGGCTATGGCTACACCTTC. Protein product: CASSLVGGGLGYGYTF.

The J gene is TRBJ2-3, the V gene TRBV10-1; D is uncertain. This CDR3 spans 13 amino acids. Germline V CDR1 and CDR2: WNHNN, SYGVQD (reference sequence). Trimming took off 4 bases at V and 3 bases at J, with 8 bases between the two ends. In DNA, the CDR3 is TGCGCCAGCAGTGTAAGGGCGACAGATACGCAGTATTTT. Protein sequence: CASSVRATDTQYF.

Notes on this clone: Other nucleotide sequences from this sample produce the same CDR3. V is TRBV5-4 and J is TRBJ2-5; D remains ambiguous. The germline V gene has CDR1 SGHNT and CDR2 YYREEE (reference sequence). The CDR3 covers 12 residues. V shed 4 bases and J shed 2 bases, with 6 bases lying between them. The CDR3 sequence is CASSPGQETQYF. The CDR3 DNA follows: TGTGCCAGCAGCCCTGGTCAAGAGACCCAGTACTTC.

This sequence joins TRBV12-5 and TRBJ2-3; the D is unclear. Trimming shortened V by 1 base and J by 2 bases, and 7 bases separated the two germline ends. Germline lookup yields CDR1 LGHNT and CDR2 FRNRAP. The length of the CDR3 is 14 residues. CDR3 sequence reads: CASGLGENTDTQYF. The CDR3 coding sequence is TGTGCTAGTGGTTTGGGGGAAAACACAGATACGCAGTATTTT.

The chain is built from TRBV5-1 and TRBJ2-5, with 8 nucleotides matching TRBD2. CDR1 is SGHRS and CDR2 is YFSETQ in the germline V gene. J gave up 6 bases and V 9 bases, and 13 bases lay outside the gene matches. CDR3 size: 14 residues. In nucleotides, the CDR3 is TGCGCCACCCGAATCGGGGGGGGCTCCCAGACCCAGTACTTC. This translates into CATRIGGGSQTQYF.

The count of this clone is one. The J gene is TRBJ1-2, the V gene TRBV4-3, with D tentatively TRBD1 (5 bases). Germline V gene lookup returns CDR1 LGHNA and CDR2 YSLEER. Trimming took off 0 bases at V and 4 bases at J, with 12 bases between the two ends. The CDR3 runs to 15 residues. The CDR3 protein is CASSQEGQGGYGYTF. The CDR3 DNA reads TGCGCCAGCAGCCAAGAAGGCCAGGGTGGCTATGGCTACACCTTC.

There are a few counts of this clone. V is TRBV7-5 and J is TRBJ2-2; the table's D call TRBD1 went unverified against the DNA. TRBV7-5 is listed as a pseudogene. The CDR3 is made up of 15 amino acids. The CDR3 here is CARSLGPGDTGELFF. Here the CDR3 DNA reads TGTGCCAGAAGCTTAGGGCCAGGGGACACCGGGGAGCTGTTTTTT.

V usage is TRBV9 and J usage is TRBJ2-1; 9 bases match TRBD2. Germline CDR1 is SGDLS and CDR2 is YYNGEE. The CDR3 consists of 18 residues. V lost 3 bases to trimming and J lost 1 base; unmatched junction nucleotides: 11. CDR3 sequence: CASSAALLAGSSYNEQFF. CDR3 nucleotides: TGTGCCAGCAGCGCAGCGCTCCTAGCGGGGTCATCCTACAATGAGCAGTTCTTC.

This chain connects TRBV25-1 to TRBJ1-2; the D gene is possibly TRBD1 (6 bases). This CDR3 contains 15 residues. V lost 2 bases and J 7 bases, leaving 17 bases between the germline ends. Germline CDR1 and CDR2: MGHDK and SYGVNS. CDR3 loop: CASSESVTGSLGYTF. The CDR3 DNA is TGTGCCAGCAGTGAAAGTGTCACAGGGTCCCTTGGCTACACCTTC.

J is TRBJ1-1 and V is TRBV23-1, with D maybe TRBD1 (6 bases). TRBV23-1 is reported as an ORF; its role is uncertain. Trimming shortened V by 8 bases and J by 4 bases, and 11 bases separated the two germline ends. The CDR3 spans 12 residues. The CDR3 nucleotides read TGCGCCAGCGGCAGGGGAGGCACTGAAGCTTTCTTT. It encodes CASGRGGTEAFF.

This clone was recorded a few times. The gene calls are TRBV2 and TRBJ1-6; tentative D call: TRBD1 (5 bases). Germline V CDR1 and CDR2: SNHLY, FYNNEI. The germline V and J ends were trimmed by 6 bases and 7 bases, with 13 bases remaining between them. The CDR3 has 14 residues. The DNA of the CDR3 is TGTGCCAGCAGGTCGACAGTCGGGAATTCACCCCTCCACTTT. Translated, it gives CASRSTVGNSPLHF.

The rearrangement uses TRBV30 and TRBJ1-4, with TRBD1 as a possible D gene (5 bases). CDR1 is GTSNPN, CDR2 SVGIG, per germline (reference sequence). CDR3 length: 15 amino acids. Between the trimmed V and J ends, which lost 3 bases and 3 bases, there was a span of 14 bases. The chain's CDR3 is CAWRTKGPANEKLFF. In nucleotides, the CDR3 is TGTGCCTGGAGAACCAAGGGACCGGCTAATGAAAAACTGTTTTTT. Together with reference TRBV30 and TRBJ1-4, the CDR3 gives the full variable domain: SQTIHQWPATLVQPVGSPLSLECTVEGTSNPNLYWYRQAAGRGLQLLFYSVGIGQISSEVPQNLSASRPQDRQFILSSKKLLLSDSGFYLCAWRTKGPANEKLFFGSGTQLSVL.

The rearrangement links TRBV6-5 to TRBJ1-2; D unresolved. The CDR3 sequence is 16 residues long. Germline V gene lookup returns CDR1 MNHEY and CDR2 SVGAGI. The V and J ends lost 0 bases and 0 bases respectively, with 11 bases between them. The chain's CDR3 is CASSYSGKGSNYGYTF. The CDR3 nucleotides are TGTGCCAGCAGTTACTCGGGGAAGGGTTCTAACTATGGCTACACCTTC.

This clone was detected many times. This chain connects TRBV19 to TRBJ2-1, with 10 bases that match TRBD2. Germline values: CDR1 LNHDA, CDR2 SQIVND (reference sequence). With 5 bases clipped from V and 10 bases from J, the junction kept 17 bases outside the gene matches. There are 17 residues in the CDR3. CDR3: CASSDRLAGSKVGEQFF. The DNA for the CDR3 is TGTGCCAGTAGTGACAGACTAGCGGGCTCCAAAGTTGGGGAGCAGTTCTTC.

Turning to this clone: The sample holds other DNA sequences that translate to the same CDR3. For the CDR3, the DNA is TGTGCCAGCAGTTTCCGAGTCAGCACAGATACGCAGTATTTT. It is translated as CASSFRVSTDTQYF. The chain is built from TRBV27 and TRBJ2-3, with unresolved D. CDR1 and CDR2 (germline): MNHEY, SMNVEV (reference sequence). Deletions cut 3 bases from V and 0 bases from J, with 7 bases between. This CDR3 comprises 14 residues.

This clone has just one count. The chain is built from TRBV6-6 and TRBJ2-1, with 13 bases lining up with TRBD2. The CDR3 totals 16 residues. The germline gives CDR1 MNHNY, CDR2 SVGAGI (reference sequence). Trimming at V came to 5 bases and at J to 10 bases, leaving 11 bases not matched to a gene. The CDR3 sequence: CASSHRTSGSLREQFF. CDR3 sequence (DNA): TGTGCCAGCAGTCACCGGACTAGCGGGAGCCTCCGGGAGCAGTTCTTC.

The V and J genes are TRBV5-1 and TRBJ2-3; 13 nucleotides align to TRBD2. The CDR3 spans 19 residues. Looked up from germline, CDR1 is SGHRS and CDR2 is YFSETQ. With V trimmed by 4 bases and J by 4 bases, 15 bases remained unmatched. CDR3: CASSPWTSGSHPPPDTQYF. In DNA form, the CDR3 reads TGCGCCAGCAGCCCCTGGACTAGCGGGAGCCATCCACCGCCAGATACGCAGTATTTT. The entire variable domain, with the rest obtained from reference TRBV5-1 and TRBJ2-3, is as follows: KAGVTQTPRYLIKTRGQQVTLSCSPISGHRSVSWYQQTPGQGLQFLFEYFSETQRNKGNFPGRFSGRQFSNSRSEMNVSTLELGDSALYLCASSPWTSGSHPPPDTQYFGPGTRLTVL.